This T cell receptor beta chain was found in a study of PD-L1 blockade in urothelial cancer (dated by TCRdb to between 2016 and 2019). Context from the whole study: Therapy was started in 2014 for all patients, and atezolizumab 1,200 mg was administered intravenously every 3 weeks. About 85% of the roughly 29 patients were males with bladder-origin urothelial cancer, and 18 of 29 reported a prior smoking history. Patients had an ECOG performance status of 0 or 1 and had received between 0 and 3 prior chemotherapy regimens. Blood samples were analyzed 3 weeks after the start of treatment (second dose) and 6 weeks after the start of treatment. A median of about 140,000 T cells and 80,000 to 95,000 unique TCRs was obtained from blood samples, and a median clonality of roughly 0.082 was observed. The study was an exploratory multi-omic analysis of somatic, immune and clinical correlates of response to PD-L1 blockade with atezolizumab in urothelial cancer. Pretreatment tumor samples, along with matched peripheral blood collected serially before and after atezolizumab treatment, underwent TCR sequencing. Durable clinical benefit meant progression-free survival longer than 6 months, and TCR features were also tested against progression-free and overall survival. In the same patients, pretreatment tumors underwent whole exome sequencing and RNA sequencing in addition to TCR sequencing. Nine patients achieved durable clinical benefit and approximately 20 did not. Pretreatment blood TCR-seq was available for fewer than 30 patients, at least one posttreatment blood collection was obtained for 24 patients, and tumor TCR-seq was available for 24 patients.

V loses 5 bases of germline sequence and J loses 2 bases, and the interval between the two ends is 9 bases. In the germline V gene (reference sequence), CDR1 corresponds to LNHDA and CDR2 to SQIVND. Counted from cysteine to phenylalanine, this CDR3 has 13 amino acids. The retained sequence is limited to the CDR3, 39 bases, with the frame set at the first base. To estimate absolute template abundance from read counts, synthetic TCR analog templates were spiked into each PCR. Using the immunoSEQ assay, TCRbeta CDR3 regions were amplified from genomic DNA with bias-controlled V and J gene primers. Sequencing of rearranged TCRbeta segments was done at approximately 20X coverage. The published analysis was carried out like this. Sequencing errors were corrected by clustering and CDR3s were annotated against IMGT to assign V, D and J genes. Out-of-frame and stop-codon sequences were excluded, and only productive TCRbeta rearrangements were used in downstream analyses. To compute clonality, Shannon entropy was normalized by the log of the number of unique productive sequences and then subtracted from one. Fisher's exact test with Benjamini-Hochberg correction, using a cutoff of adjusted p below 0.01, was how clones that differed between time points or between blood and tumor were identified. The immuneACCESS repertoire file appears here via TCRdb, limited to in-frame rearrangements. These files lack a portion of the clones; in checked studies, under half of the deficit traces to unresolved V genes, and the cause of the others is not known. Clone size and V and J calls were adopted from that table, with D and trimming inferred from the DNA. The sample table records some 100,000 clones; over 80% of these occur just once. Of the sample, just over 0.9% is held by the ten largest clones.

This clone showed up just once. This receptor's antigen is unknown. No base quality values were provided; no much bigger clone lies one nucleotide off. Study-wide findings and limitations: Because the sample size was small (n ≈ 27) and many exploratory analyses were performed, the results are intended to be hypothesis-generating. A pretreatment peripheral blood TCR clonality below the median was linked to improved progression-free and overall survival. Greater expansion of tumor-associated TCR clones in peripheral blood 3 weeks after the start of treatment was observed in patients with durable benefit (n of about 20, p = 0.022).

A total of 25 to 35 patients with locally advanced or metastatic urothelial carcinoma, treated at Memorial Sloan Kettering on a trial protocol, made up the cohort. Peripheral blood mononuclear cells were collected pretreatment and during treatment, with between 1 and 8 total time points obtained per patient. The Qiagen DNeasy Blood extraction kit was used to purify genomic DNA from total PBMCs and tumor samples. PBMCs were collected pretreatment and during treatment and were isolated and stored as previously described. The sequenced sample was PBMCs, obtained around atezolizumab (anti-PD-L1) treatment. The rearranged chain carries TRBV19 and TRBJ2-5, with the D gene too uncertain to name. This sequence was found in a woman over 75 with urothelial cancer. The CDR3 protein is CASSVRVQETQYF. In nucleotide form, the sequence is TGTGCCAGTAGTGTCCGGGTACAAGAGACCCAGTACTTC.